The T cell receptor beta chain described here comes from a study of T cells in Graves' hyperthyroidism and ophthalmopathy. What was amplified from RNA transcripts were TCR beta CDR3 regions. TCR CDR3 regions were first amplified by RT-PCR with HTBI primers. Via MiXCR, TCRdb re-called the multiplex PCR reads, giving one row per CDR3 protein. The sample lists approximately 600,000 distinct CDR3 sequences; under 25% were seen once. CDR3 length: 16 residues. Comment on this clonotype: An end of the junction differs from the germline gene, which may be a read error.

Clinical symptoms, serum thyroxine, TRAb, thyroid ultrasound and orbital computed tomography established diagnosis. Sequenced material: blood. This TCR came from a man aged 25 to 40 with Graves' ophthalmopathy. The V and J genes are TRBV12-3 or TRBV12-4 and TRBJ2-7, with D maybe TRBD2 (7 bases). The CDR3, as DNA: TGTGCCAGCAGTTTATATGGGAGGGTAGGGGGATACGAGCAATACTTC. It yields the protein CASSLYGRVGGYEQYF.